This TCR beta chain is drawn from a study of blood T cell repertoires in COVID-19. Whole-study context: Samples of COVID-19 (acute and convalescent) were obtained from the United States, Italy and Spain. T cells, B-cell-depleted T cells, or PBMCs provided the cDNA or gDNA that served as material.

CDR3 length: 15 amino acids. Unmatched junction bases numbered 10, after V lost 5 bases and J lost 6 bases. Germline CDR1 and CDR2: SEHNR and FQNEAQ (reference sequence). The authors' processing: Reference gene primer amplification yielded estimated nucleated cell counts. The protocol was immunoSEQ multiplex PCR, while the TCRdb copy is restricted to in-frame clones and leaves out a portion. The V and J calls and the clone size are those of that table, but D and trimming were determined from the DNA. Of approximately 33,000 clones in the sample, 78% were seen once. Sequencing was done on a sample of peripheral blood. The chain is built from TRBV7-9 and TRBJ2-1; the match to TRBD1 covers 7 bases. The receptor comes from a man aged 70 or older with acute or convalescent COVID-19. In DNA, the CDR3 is TGTGCCAGCAGCCCGCTTTCGAGACAGGGCAATGAGCAGTTCTTC. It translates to CASSPLSRQGNEQFF.